This TCR beta chain comes out of a study of T-cell reconstitution after alpha-beta-depleted transplantation in children. The CDR3 length is 12 residues. CDR1 is DFQATT, CDR2 SNEGSKA, per germline (reference sequence). The V end was cut by 0 bases, the J end by 4 bases, with 7 bases between. Using unique molecular identifiers, the investigators prepared the TCRbeta library. TCRdb used MiXCR to reprocess the PCR reads, holding one entry per CDR3 protein. Here the sample spans about 370,000 distinct CDR3 sequences, roughly 20% being singletons. The sample was PBMCs from the stem cell graft donor, taken from the stem cell graft. The sequence came from a human donor who donated a stem cell graft to a child with acute myeloid leukemia. The chain links TRBV20-1 to TRBJ2-7; D unresolved. CDR3 loop: CSARDRLYEQYF. The CDR3 DNA is TGCAGTGCTAGAGATCGGTTGTACGAGCAGTACTTC.